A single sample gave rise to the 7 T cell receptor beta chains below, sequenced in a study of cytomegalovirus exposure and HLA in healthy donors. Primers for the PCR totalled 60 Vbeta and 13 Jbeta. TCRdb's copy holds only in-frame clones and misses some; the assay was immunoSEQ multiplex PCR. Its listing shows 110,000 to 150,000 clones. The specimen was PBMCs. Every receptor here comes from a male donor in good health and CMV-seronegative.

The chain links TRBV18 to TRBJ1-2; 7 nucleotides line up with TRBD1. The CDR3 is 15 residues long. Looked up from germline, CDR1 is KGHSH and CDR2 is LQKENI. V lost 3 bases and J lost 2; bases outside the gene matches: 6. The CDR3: CASSPGTEANYGYTF. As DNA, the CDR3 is TGTGCCAGCTCACCTGGGACAGAGGCGAACTATGGCTACACCTTC.

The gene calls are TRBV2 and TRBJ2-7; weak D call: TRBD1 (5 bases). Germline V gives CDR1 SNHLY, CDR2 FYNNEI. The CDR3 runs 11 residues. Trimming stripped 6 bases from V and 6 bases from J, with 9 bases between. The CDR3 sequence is CASSVDSEQYF. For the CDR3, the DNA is TGTGCCAGCAGCGTCGACAGCGAGCAGTACTTC.

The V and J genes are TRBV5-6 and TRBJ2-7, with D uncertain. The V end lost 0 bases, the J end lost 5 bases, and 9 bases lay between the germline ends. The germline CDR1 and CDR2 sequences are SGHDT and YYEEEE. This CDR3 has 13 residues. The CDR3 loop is CASSLAGYNEQYF. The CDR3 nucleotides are TGTGCCAGCAGCTTGGCCGGGTATAACGAGCAGTACTTC.

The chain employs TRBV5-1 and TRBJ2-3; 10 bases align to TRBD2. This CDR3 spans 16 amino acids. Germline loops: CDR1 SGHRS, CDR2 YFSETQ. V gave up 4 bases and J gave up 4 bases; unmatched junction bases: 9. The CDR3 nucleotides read TGCGCCAGCAGCCTCCGGGCTAGCGGGGGATCAGATACGCAGTATTTT. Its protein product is CASSLRASGGSDTQYF. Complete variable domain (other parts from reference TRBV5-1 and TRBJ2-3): KAGVTQTPRYLIKTRGQQVTLSCSPISGHRSVSWYQQTPGQGLQFLFEYFSETQRNKGNFPGRFSGRQFSNSRSEMNVSTLELGDSALYLCASSLRASGGSDTQYFGPGTRLTVL.

This CDR3 is CASSPPTGGDGELFF. DNA for the CDR3: TGTGCCAGCTCACCCCCAACAGGGGGAGATGGGGAGCTGTTTTTT. This chain uses TRBV18 with TRBJ2-2, with 8 bases identical to TRBD1. The V segment lost 3 bases and the J segment 8 bases; nucleotides outside the gene matches: 8. Per germline, CDR1 KGHSH and CDR2 LQKENI. The CDR3 loop spans 15 amino acids.

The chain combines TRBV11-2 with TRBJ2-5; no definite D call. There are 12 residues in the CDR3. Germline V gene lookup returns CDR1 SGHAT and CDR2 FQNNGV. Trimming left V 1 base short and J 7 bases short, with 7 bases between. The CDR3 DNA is TGTGCCAGCAGCTTAGGTACGGGGACCCAGTACTTC. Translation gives CASSLGTGTQYF.

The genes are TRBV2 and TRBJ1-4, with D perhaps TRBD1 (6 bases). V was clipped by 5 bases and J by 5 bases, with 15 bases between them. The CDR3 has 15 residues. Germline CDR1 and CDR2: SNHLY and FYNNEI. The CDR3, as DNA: TGTGCCAGCAGTCGTACAGGGAGGGGGAATGAAAAACTGTTTTTT. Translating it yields CASSRTGRGNEKLFF.